This T cell receptor beta chain was sequenced in a study of tumor and adjacent non-tumor tissue in lung cancer. This sample's RNA came from whole unsorted tissue. A modified ARM-PCR protocol with three rounds of nested PCR amplified TCRbeta. TCRdb re-analysed the multiplex PCR reads in MiXCR, keeping a single row per CDR3 protein. The sample lists around 200,000 distinct CDR3 sequences; roughly 70% were seen once. This CDR3 has 11 amino acids. The V end lost 11 bases, the J end lost 5 bases, and 12 bases lay between the germline ends. As concerns this clonotype: A much larger clone lies a single base off, so this may be a read error.

V gene TRBV12-3 or TRBV12-4 combines with J gene TRBJ2-5; D ambiguous. The receptor was isolated from a man between 60 and 75 years old with non-small cell lung cancer. The sample taken for sequencing was lung tumor tissue. CDR3 coding DNA: TGTGCCGCGAACGTATGGGAGACCCAGTACTTC. Its translation: CAANVWETQYF.